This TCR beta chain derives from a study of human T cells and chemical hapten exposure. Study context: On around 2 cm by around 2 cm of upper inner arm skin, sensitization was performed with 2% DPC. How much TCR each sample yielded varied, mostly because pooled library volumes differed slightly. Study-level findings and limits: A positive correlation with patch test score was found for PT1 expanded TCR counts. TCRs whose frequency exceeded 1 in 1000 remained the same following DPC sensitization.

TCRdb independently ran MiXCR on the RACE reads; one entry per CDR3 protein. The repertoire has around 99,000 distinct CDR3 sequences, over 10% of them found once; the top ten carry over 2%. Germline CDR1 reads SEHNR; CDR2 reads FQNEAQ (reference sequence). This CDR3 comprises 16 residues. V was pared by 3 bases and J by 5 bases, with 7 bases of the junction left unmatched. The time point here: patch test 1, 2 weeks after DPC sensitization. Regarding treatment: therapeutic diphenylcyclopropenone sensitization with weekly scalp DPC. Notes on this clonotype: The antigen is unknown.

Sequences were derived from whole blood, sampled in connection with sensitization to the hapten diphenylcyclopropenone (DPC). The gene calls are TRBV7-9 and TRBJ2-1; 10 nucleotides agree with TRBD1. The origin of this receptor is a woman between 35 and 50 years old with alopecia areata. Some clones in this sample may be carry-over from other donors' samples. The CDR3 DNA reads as TGTGCCAGCAGCTTTGCTCCCGGGACAGGGGACAATGAGCAGTTCTTC. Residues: CASSFAPGTGDNEQFF.